This T cell receptor (beta chain) was sequenced for a study of T cell responses to AZD1222 COVID-19 vaccine (dated by TCRdb to about 2021). For context, the study as a whole: Because spike-specific TCR depth and breadth did not differ between the two schedules, AZD1222 recipients who got a second dose at roughly 4 weeks were pooled with those who got a second dose at roughly 12 weeks. TCR sequencing was performed for approximately 240 trial participants, of whom some 200 were given two doses of AZD1222 and around 26 were given two doses of MenACWY control vaccine. Trial participants were enrolled by age into 18-55, 56-69 and 70-plus year subgroups, with approximately 150, 28 and 58 TCR-sequenced participants respectively.

General conclusions and limits of the study: Vaccine-associated CD4 TCRs spanned the whole spike protein, with dominant responses in regions 160-218 and 743-854. A significant rise in spike-specific TCR breadth and depth was observed after two AZD1222 doses relative to day 0 and relative to MenACWY recipients. Epitopes outside the regions mutated in the B.1.351 and B.1.1.7 variants were reportedly recognized by nearly half of the unique spike-specific TCRs. No day 14 peak-response samples were available, so repertoires were characterized only after the peak T cell response. Conclusions about previously exposed vaccinees are limited, since just 6 or 7 AZD1222 recipients were seropositive for SARS-CoV-2 at baseline. Participants were mostly white British, with more females than males. The authors suggested clonal diversity may have been underestimated. In the small 56-69-year group, the increase in depth fell short of significance, most likely because of low power.

The CDR3 regions of human TCRbeta chains were analyzed by immunosequencing. Per the source publication's procedure: Repertoire TCRs were matched against a reference library of SARS-CoV-2-specific TCRs generated with the MIRA antigen-specificity platform. Breadth was defined as the fraction of unique TCRs that were SARS-CoV-2-associated. Depth was defined as the fraction of total T cells that were SARS-CoV-2-associated. Using the MIRA data, each spike-specific TCR was assigned both to the spike region to which the TCR was reactive and to a CD4 or CD8 class. Log10-transformed breadth and depth values were compared by one-way ANOVA with Sidak's multiple comparisons tests. Here the immuneACCESS table is served through TCRdb, limited to in-frame sequences with V and J called. Missing clones are a known gap in these copies; in checked studies unresolved V genes cover under half, and the rest lacks a known reason. That table gives V, J and clone size, and the DNA gave D and trimming. The sample has over 100,000 clones on record, 80% to 90% of them singletons. Roughly 2.3% of the sample is taken by the ten largest.

The germline V gene (reference sequence) specifies GTSNPN as CDR1 and SVGIG as CDR2. V and J are truncated by 0 bases and 1 base respectively, leaving an intervening sequence of 6 bases. Reading from cysteine to phenylalanine, the CDR3 counts 13 amino acids. CDR3 DNA only is kept here, 39 bases in frame from base 1. On this clone itself: What antigen it recognizes has not been identified. Per-nucleotide qualities are absent, and no much larger clonotype sits a single base away.

The time point label on this specimen signifies: baseline before first vaccination. The vaccinee samples were drawn from two UK trials, COV001 and COV002, one of which was a single-blind randomized controlled phase 2/3 trial testing AZD1222 (ChAdOx1 nCoV-19) in healthy adults. Trial participant PBMC samples were collected at day 0 and day 28 after the second dose for TCRbeta chain sequencing. The chain employs TRBV30 and TRBJ1-1; too little of a D gene remains to name it. The receptor was derived from an adult in good health. The sample here was peripheral blood, taken on day 0 of AZD1222 vaccination. In nucleotide form, the sequence is TGTGCCTGGAGTGTTACACAGAACACTGAAGCTTTCTTT. Its protein product is CAWSVTQNTEAFF.